These 14 T cell receptor beta chains originate from one sample sequenced in a study of T cells in Graves' hyperthyroidism and ophthalmopathy. The TCR beta CDR3 regions underwent amplification using RNA transcripts as the source. A set of HTBI primers served as the primers for a first-round RT-PCR of the TCR CDR3. Using its own MiXCR run on the multiplex PCR reads, TCRdb lists one record per CDR3 protein. The table lists 250,000 to 300,000 distinct CDR3 sequences, roughly 13% of them singletons. Input material: blood. Source of these receptors: a middle-aged woman with Graves' hyperthyroidism.

This clonotype was detected many times. This chain uses TRBV20-1 with TRBJ2-5; the D gene is possibly TRBD1 (5 bases). Germline CDR1 is DFQATT and CDR2 is SNEGSKA (reference sequence). V lost 3 bases, J lost 1 base, and 33 bases lay in between. This CDR3 region has 21 residues. CDR3 loop: CSARLERSRQRKGKTQETQYF. As DNA, the CDR3 is TGCAGTGCTAGGCTGGAGAGAAGCCGACAGCGTAAGGGGAAAACCCAAGAGACCCAGTACTTC.

In this sample, this clonotype turned up many times. The chain is built from TRBV12-3 or TRBV12-4 and TRBJ1-5; D is uncertain. Trimming cost V 1 base and J 0 bases, with 7 bases left between them. The CDR3 sequence is 15 residues long. Here the CDR3 reads CASSLGQHSNQPQHF. Here the CDR3 DNA reads TGTGCCAGCAGTTTAGGGCAGCATAGCAATCAGCCCCAGCATTTT.

Ten or more counts support this clonotype. The chain employs TRBV29-1 and TRBJ2-3; D not certain. Trimming took 5 bases from V and 1 from J, leaving 7 bases between them. Germline loops: CDR1 SQVTM, CDR2 ANQGSEA. This CDR3 spans 12 amino acids. This CDR3 reads CSVTSGTDTQYF. CDR3 DNA sequence: TGCAGCGTTACGAGCGGCACAGATACGCAGTATTTT.

As to this clonotype: A much larger clone lies one base from this, so it may be a read error. The gene calls are TRBV2 and TRBJ1-1; a possible D gene is TRBD1 (5 bases). CDR1 SNHLY and CDR2 FYNNEI come from the germline V gene. CDR3 length equals 16 residues. CDR3 bases: TGTGCCAGCAGTGAAGCGCTTGCAGGGCTGGGGACTGGAGCTTTCTTT. Residues: CASSEALAGLGTGAFF.

J is TRBJ2-1 and V is TRBV7-2; 12 positions match TRBD2. After removal of 6 bases from V and 8 bases from J, the junction contained 11 bases not matched to a gene. Germline loops: CDR1 SGHTA, CDR2 FQGNSA. The CDR3 covers 16 residues. CDR3: CASRLRSTSGGHEQFF. In DNA, the CDR3 is TGTGCCAGCAGGCTTAGGTCGACTAGCGGGGGCCATGAGCAGTTCTTC.

For this clonotype: Since a much larger clone is just one base distant, this may be a read error. The genes are TRBV20-1 and TRBJ2-7, with D perhaps matching TRBD2 (5 bases). The ends were cut back, 5 bases at V and 7 bases at J, with 21 bases in the middle. CDR3 size: 14 residues. CDR1 and CDR2 (germline): DFQATT, SNEGSKA (reference sequence). The CDR3 region has the DNA TGCAGTGCTCATGAGATGACGGGGTACAATGAGCAGTACTTC. Translating it yields CSAHEMTGYNEQYF.

The chain employs TRBV20-1 and TRBJ2-1; 7 bases fit TRBD2. The DNA end favors TRBJ2-7, so the J call may be wrong. The CDR3 has 14 residues. From germline, CDR1 is DFQATT and CDR2 SNEGSKA (reference sequence). In nucleotides, the CDR3 is TGCAGTGCTGGGTTGACTAGCACGCACAATGAGCAGTACTTC. This sequence encodes CSAGLTSTHNEQYF.

This clonotype was observed at least ten times. The rearrangement links TRBV7-9 to TRBJ2-7; 9 bases fit TRBD1. Germline trimming cut 1 base from V and 1 base from J; bases unmatched to any gene: 5. The germline V gene encodes CDR1 SEHNR and CDR2 FQNEAQ (reference sequence). There are 16 residues in the CDR3. The CDR3 region is CASSLVWDRVSYEQYF. The CDR3 DNA reads as TGTGCCAGCAGCTTAGTATGGGACAGGGTATCCTACGAGCAGTACTTC.

This clonotype was seen more than once but under ten times. Given a much more abundant clone one base away, this may be a read error. This chain links TRBV6-1 with TRBJ2-5, with TRBD1 as a possible D gene (5 bases). The CDR3 loop spans 13 amino acids. Germline values: CDR1 MNHNS, CDR2 SASEGT. CDR3 protein: CASSRQLQEIQYF. The CDR3 DNA sequence: TGTGCCAGCAGTAGACAGCTTCAAGAGATCCAGTACTTC.

This clonotype was picked up many times. The chain uses TRBV2 and TRBJ2-2, with 8 bases matching TRBD1. The CDR3 has 15 amino acids. CDR1 is SNHLY, CDR2 FYNNEI, per germline. The J segment lost 5 bases and the V segment lost 7 bases, leaving 9 bases of the junction unmatched. CDR3 nucleotides: TGTGCCAGCAAAGAGGTGCAGGGGGCAACCGGGGAGCTGTTTTTT. This translates into CASKEVQGATGELFF.

This clonotype was counted ten times or more. The genes are TRBV6-2 or TRBV6-3 and TRBJ1-1; D remains ambiguous. The V and J ends lost 7 bases and 0 bases respectively, with 15 bases between them. The germline gives CDR1 MNHEY, CDR2 SVGEGT. The CDR3 extends over 15 amino acids. CDR3 nucleotide sequence: TGTGCCAGCAACCATGACGGTCTAATGAACACTGAAGCTTTCTTT. The encoded protein is CASNHDGLMNTEAFF.

This clonotype was recorded many times. The chain uses TRBV7-9 and TRBJ1-2; possible D gene TRBD1, 5 bases. CDR3 length equals 13 residues. V lost 5 bases and J lost 3, with 10 bases in between. CDR1 is SEHNR, CDR2 FQNEAQ, per germline (reference sequence). The CDR3 DNA reads TGTGCCAGCAGCATCGACAGCTACTATGGCTACACCTTC. This gives the protein CASSIDSYYGYTF.

This clonotype appeared a single time. The rearrangement links TRBV12-3 or TRBV12-4 to TRBJ1-2; D ambiguous. This CDR3 has 15 residues. V was clipped by 5 bases and J by 0 bases, with 13 bases between them. CDR3 sequence: CASSLGGVANYGYTF. CDR3 bases: TGTGCCAGCAGTCTCGGCGGGGTGGCTAACTATGGCTACACCTTC.

Many counts were recorded for this clonotype. The chain links TRBV3-1 to TRBJ2-7; 8 nucleotides match TRBD1. Germline V gene lookup returns CDR1 LGHDT and CDR2 YNNKEL (reference sequence). This CDR3 spans 12 amino acids. J lost 2 bases, V lost 10 bases, and 4 bases had no gene match. The CDR3 here is CATQGATYEQYF. In nucleotides, the CDR3 is TGTGCCACGCAGGGGGCCACCTACGAGCAGTACTTC.